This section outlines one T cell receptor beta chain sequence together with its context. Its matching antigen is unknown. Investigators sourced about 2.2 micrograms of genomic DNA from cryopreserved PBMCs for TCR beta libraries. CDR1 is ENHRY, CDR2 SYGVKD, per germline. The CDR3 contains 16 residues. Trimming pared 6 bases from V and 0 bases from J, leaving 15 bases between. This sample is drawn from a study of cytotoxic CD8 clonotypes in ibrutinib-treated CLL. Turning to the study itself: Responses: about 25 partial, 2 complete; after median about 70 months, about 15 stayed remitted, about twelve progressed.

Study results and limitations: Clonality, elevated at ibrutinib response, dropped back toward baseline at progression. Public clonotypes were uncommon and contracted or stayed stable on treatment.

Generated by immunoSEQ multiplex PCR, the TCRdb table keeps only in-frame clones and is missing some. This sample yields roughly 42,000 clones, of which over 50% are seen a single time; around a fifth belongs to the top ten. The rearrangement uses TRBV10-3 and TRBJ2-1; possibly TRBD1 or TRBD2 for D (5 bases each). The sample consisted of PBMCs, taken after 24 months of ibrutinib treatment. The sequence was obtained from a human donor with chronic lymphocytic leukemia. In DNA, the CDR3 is TGTGCCATCAGCGAGGGGAGCGCGAGCTCCTACAATGAGCAGTTCTTC. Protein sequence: CAISEGSASSYNEQFF.